A single sample gave rise to the 27 T cell receptor beta chains below, sequenced in a study of TIL therapy for anti-PD-1-resistant metastatic lung cancer. The immunoSEQ assay was v3. Sequencing used immunoSEQ multiplex PCR; TCRdb keeps in-frame clones, though not all of them. The table has around 45,000 clones, 71% seen once. Time point indicated: pre-treatment sample, taken before nivolumab and TIL therapy. Tumor tissue came from excised metastases, mostly pleural nodules or supraclavicular lymph nodes. The sequenced sample was tumor tissue, obtained at baseline. The source of these receptors is a person between 30 and 79 years old with non-small cell lung cancer.

V gene TRBV5-4 combines with J gene TRBJ1-1; the D is unclear. V gave up 2 bases and J gave up 4 bases, with 9 bases separating them. Per the germline V gene, CDR1 is SGHNT and CDR2 is YYREEE (reference sequence). The CDR3 runs to 13 residues. CDR3 amino acids: CASSFSYLTEAFF. The DNA of the CDR3 is TGTGCCAGCAGCTTTTCGTATCTCACTGAAGCTTTCTTT. The full variable domain, completed using reference TRBV5-4 and TRBJ1-1, is ETGVTQSPTHLIKTRGQQVTLRCSSQSGHNTVSWYQQALGQGPQFIFQYYREEENGRGNFPPRFSGLQFPNYSSELNVNALELDDSALYLCASSFSYLTEAFFGQGTRLTVV.

The sample holds one count of this clone. V is TRBV5-1 and J is TRBJ2-5; no definite D call. The CDR3 consists of 15 residues. Germline V lookup: CDR1 SGHRS, CDR2 YFSETQ. V was trimmed by 0 bases and J by 4 bases, leaving 13 bases between them. The CDR3 loop reads CASSLEPGLGETQYF. CDR3 nucleotide sequence: TGCGCCAGCAGCTTGGAACCTGGGCTGGGAGAGACCCAGTACTTC.

This chain connects TRBV27 to TRBJ1-4; maybe TRBD1 (6 bases). V was clipped by 3 bases and J by 8 bases, with 16 bases between them. Germline loops: CDR1 MNHEY, CDR2 SMNVEV (reference sequence). The CDR3 consists of 15 residues. The CDR3 nucleotides are TGTGCCAGCAGTTTGGGTGGGGGCCGGGGGGAAAAACTGTTTTTT. Residues: CASSLGGGRGEKLFF.

The CDR3 sequence: CAISDTGTGLYSNQPQHF. CDR3 bases: TGTGCCATCAGTGATACCGGGACAGGGCTTTATAGCAATCAGCCCCAGCATTTT. The chain employs TRBV10-3 and TRBJ1-5; 9 bases agree with TRBD1. V shed 3 bases, J shed 0 bases, and the junction held 9 bases outside the gene matches. Germline CDR1 reads ENHRY; CDR2 reads SYGVKD. The CDR3 contains 18 residues.

The rearrangement joins TRBV4-3 to TRBJ1-1, with 10 bases that match TRBD1. The CDR3 loop spans 18 amino acids. Germline V gene lookup returns CDR1 LGHNA and CDR2 YSLEER. The ends lost 3 bases at V and 3 bases at J; junction bases unmatched: 13. CDR3: CASSQFVRTGGWDTEAFF. The CDR3 region has the DNA TGCGCCAGCAGCCAGTTCGTGCGGACAGGGGGGTGGGACACTGAAGCTTTCTTT.

V and J are TRBV10-1 and TRBJ2-7; 8 nucleotides match TRBD2. Per germline, CDR1 WNHNN and CDR2 SYGVQD (reference sequence). The CDR3 covers 14 residues. Germline trimming cut 6 bases from V and 0 bases from J; bases unmatched to any gene: 4. The CDR3 coding sequence is TGCGCCAGCAGGTTCAGCGGGAGCTCCTACGAGCAGTACTTC. It translates to CASRFSGSSYEQYF.

The chain joins TRBV11-3 to TRBJ2-5; TRBD2 matches 14 bases. Germline CDR1 reads SGHNT; CDR2 reads YENEEA. CDR3 length: 13 residues. Germline trimming cut 5 bases from V and 9 bases from J; bases unmatched to any gene: 2. The CDR3 loop reads CASSKTSGGAQYF. In DNA form, the CDR3 reads TGTGCCAGCAGCAAGACTAGCGGGGGGGCCCAGTACTTC. The whole variable domain, remainder taken from reference TRBV11-3 and TRBJ2-5, is EAGVVQSPRYKIIEKKQPVAFWCNPISGHNTLYWYLQNLGQGPELLIRYENEEAVDDSQLPKDRFSAERLKGVDSTLKIQPAELGDSAVYLCASSKTSGGAQYFGPGTRLLVL.

The V call is TRBV19, the J call TRBJ1-1; D gene ambiguous. Trimming took off 0 bases at V and 3 bases at J, with 11 bases between the two ends. The CDR3 has 15 amino acids. Germline loops: CDR1 LNHDA, CDR2 SQIVND (reference sequence). The CDR3 spells CASSIDQSSYTEAFF. The CDR3 DNA sequence: TGTGCCAGTAGTATAGATCAATCGTCGTACACTGAAGCTTTCTTT.

The genes are TRBV12-2 and TRBJ2-7; TRBD1, the table's D call, lacks a check against the DNA. TRBV12-2 is recorded as a pseudogene. The CDR3 totals 14 residues. CDR3 nucleotides: TGTGCAAGTCGCTTGAAGGGGGCAGCCTACGAGCAGTACTTC. Translation: CASRLKGAAYEQYF.

This chain uses TRBV9 with TRBJ2-7, with D maybe TRBD2 (5 bases). Trimming took off 0 bases at V and 0 bases at J, with 13 bases between the two ends. This CDR3 contains 16 residues. CDR1 and CDR2 from the germline V gene are SGDLS and YYNGEE. CDR3 sequence reads: CASSVAADLASYEQYF. The CDR3, as DNA: TGTGCCAGCAGCGTAGCAGCGGACCTCGCCTCCTACGAGCAGTACTTC.

The chain recombines TRBV7-2 with TRBJ1-5; D is perhaps TRBD1 (6 bases). The CDR3 loop spans 14 amino acids. Germline lookup yields CDR1 SGHTA and CDR2 FQGNSA. V lost 3 bases to trimming and J lost 7 bases, with 13 bases between them. In nucleotides, the CDR3 is TGTGCCAGCAGCTTCAGCAGGGGAGGACAGCCCCAGCATTTT. This codes for CASSFSRGGQPQHF.

DNA of the CDR3: TGTGCCAGCACCCCCTTTCGGCGGAGAGCCTACGAGCAGTACTTC. This codes for CASTPFRRRAYEQYF. This chain uses TRBV28 with TRBJ2-7; unclear D gene. V lost 7 bases and J lost 2, with 18 bases in between. The CDR3 is 15 residues long. CDR1 is MDHEN and CDR2 is SYDVKM in the germline V gene.

The chain uses TRBV7-8 and TRBJ1-6; D remains unclear. This CDR3 comprises 12 residues. In germline, CDR1 is SGHVS, CDR2 FQNEAQ. Trimming cost V 5 bases and J 7 bases, with 6 bases left between them. The CDR3 coding sequence is TGTGCCAGCAGCCTAGACAATTCACCCCTCCACTTT. This encodes CASSLDNSPLHF.

This rearrangement joins TRBV6-5 to TRBJ2-7; the match to TRBD1 covers 7 bases. This CDR3 contains 12 residues. The V gene's germline CDR1 is MNHEY and CDR2 SVGAGI. V trimming: 7 bases; J trimming: 5 bases; junction bases outside the gene matches: 5. The CDR3 DNA follows: TGTGCCAGCAAGACAGGGTGGGACGAGCAGTACTTC. Translating it yields CASKTGWDEQYF.

The sample holds a few counts of this clone. The rearrangement joins TRBV7-2 to TRBJ1-2; D call uncertain. This CDR3 has 15 residues. CDR1 and CDR2 (germline): SGHTA, FQGNSA. V dropped 5 bases and J dropped 4 bases, with 17 bases sitting between them. Here the CDR3 reads CASSPDGRLPYGYTF. In DNA form, the CDR3 reads TGTGCCAGCAGCCCGGATGGCAGGCTACCCTATGGCTACACCTTC.

The V gene is TRBV5-6, the J gene TRBJ2-5; tentatively, D is TRBD1 or TRBD2 (5 bases each). Trimming removed 1 base at V and 4 bases at J, with 14 bases between. CDR3 length: 15 amino acids. Germline V gene lookup returns CDR1 SGHDT and CDR2 YYEEEE. The CDR3 sequence is CASSLTGAGGETQYF. CDR3 DNA sequence: TGTGCCAGCAGCTTGACAGGCGCTGGGGGAGAGACCCAGTACTTC.

The chain couples TRBV6-1 to TRBJ2-1; the match to TRBD2 covers 7 bases. Germline V gene data show CDR1 as MNHNS and CDR2 as SASEGT. Trimming removed 5 bases from V and 3 bases from J; junction bases left unmatched: 7. This CDR3 spans 15 amino acids. Here the CDR3 reads CASSISGSDYNEQFF. The CDR3 DNA is TGTGCCAGCAGTATTAGCGGGTCCGACTACAATGAGCAGTTCTTC.

The chain employs TRBV9 and TRBJ2-3; D perhaps matches TRBD2 (6 bases). This CDR3 is 15 amino acids long. Trimming cost V 0 bases and J 0 bases, with 8 bases left between them. Germline CDR1 reads SGDLS; CDR2 reads YYNGEE. The DNA for the CDR3 is TGTGCCAGCAGCGTAGCTGCGGGGAGCACAGATACGCAGTATTTT. It yields the protein CASSVAAGSTDTQYF.

This clone was seen more than once but under ten times. The rearrangement links TRBV7-2 to TRBJ2-7; 10 nucleotides align to TRBD1. Per germline, CDR1 SGHTA and CDR2 FQGNSA. The V segment lost 10 bases and the J segment 5 bases; nucleotides outside the gene matches: 11. CDR3 length: 14 residues. CDR3: CATQAGQGNHEQYF. As DNA, the CDR3 is TGTGCCACTCAGGCGGGACAGGGGAATCACGAGCAGTACTTC.

The chain carries TRBV10-2 and TRBJ2-7; TRBD1 is a possible D gene (5 bases). CDR3 length: 14 amino acids. Germline CDR1 reads WSHSY; CDR2 reads SAAADI. V was clipped by 3 bases and J by 6 bases, with 15 bases between them. The CDR3 here is CASSEPDTRAEQYF. Here the CDR3 DNA reads TGCGCCAGCAGTGAACCGGACACACGGGCCGAGCAGTACTTC.

The J gene is TRBJ1-1, the V gene TRBV29-1; no reliable D call. V lost 4 bases to trimming and J lost 7 bases, with 13 bases between them. This CDR3 contains 12 residues. Germline CDR1 reads SQVTM; CDR2 reads ANQGSEA. Here the CDR3 reads CSVVEGAIEAFF. The CDR3 region has the DNA TGCAGCGTTGTTGAGGGTGCGATTGAAGCTTTCTTT.

The chain combines TRBV10-2 with TRBJ2-1, with 13 bases fitting TRBD2. Losses at the gene ends were 6 bases for V and 6 bases for J; bases not matched to a gene: 2. Germline CDR1 reads WSHSY; CDR2 reads SAAADI. The length of the CDR3 is 14 residues. CDR3 region: CASSRLAGGNEQFF. The CDR3 DNA reads TGCGCCAGCAGCAGACTAGCGGGAGGCAATGAGCAGTTCTTC.

J is TRBJ2-2 and V is TRBV19; D ambiguous. The V and J ends lost 7 bases and 0 bases respectively, with 12 bases between them. Germline-derived CDR1 and CDR2 are LNHDA and SQIVND (reference sequence). The CDR3 has 15 amino acids. For the CDR3, the DNA is TGTGCCAGTAAACTGGGTCGATCGAACACCGGGGAGCTGTTTTTT. Amino acids: CASKLGRSNTGELFF. Full variable domain (rest looked up from reference TRBV19 and TRBJ2-2): DGGITQSPKYLFRKEGQNVTLSCEQNLNHDAMYWYRQDPGQGLRLIYYSQIVNDFQKGDIAEGYSVSREKKESFPLTVTSAQKNPTAFYLCASKLGRSNTGELFFGEGSRLTVL.

This clone was seen a few times. CDR3 sequence (DNA): TGTGCCAGCAGCGTAGGGGCTAGCGGCTATGGGGGGCAGTACTTC. Translated, it gives CASSVGASGYGGQYF. The chain has TRBV9 and TRBJ2-7; 7 nucleotides align to TRBD2. J gave up 9 bases and V 0 bases, and 12 bases lay outside the gene matches. The CDR3 totals 15 residues. The germline V gene encodes CDR1 SGDLS and CDR2 YYNGEE.

The rearrangement links TRBV6-6 to TRBJ2-3, with D hard to call. Trimming took 2 bases from V and 4 from J, leaving 10 bases between them. Germline V lookup: CDR1 MNHNY, CDR2 SVGAGI (reference sequence). The CDR3 consists of 14 residues. CDR3 sequence (DNA): TGTGCCAGCAGTTACGACAAGGGCGCAGATACGCAGTATTTT. Residues: CASSYDKGADTQYF.

The chain joins TRBV15 to TRBJ2-1, with 8 bases lining up with TRBD2. There are 20 residues in the CDR3. The V gene end was trimmed by 0 bases and the J gene end by 1 base; junction bases not matched to a gene: 14. Germline CDR1 is LNHNV and CDR2 is YYDKDF (reference sequence). The CDR3 loop is CATSRDLGGSGSGSYNEQFF. The CDR3 coding sequence is TGTGCCACCAGCAGAGATCTTGGGGGGAGCGGGAGTGGGTCCTACAATGAGCAGTTCTTC. The variable domain in full, with the rest retrieved from reference TRBV15 and TRBJ2-1, is DAMVIQNPRYQVTQFGKPVTLSCSQTLNHNVMYWYQQKSSQAPKLLFHYYDKDFNNEADTPDNFQSRRPNTSFCFLDIRSPGLGDTAMYLCATSRDLGGSGSGSYNEQFFGPGTRLTVL.

This clone was seen just once. The V and J genes are TRBV7-9 and TRBJ1-1, with 7 bases aligning to TRBD1. The J segment lost 6 bases and the V segment lost 1 base, leaving 5 bases of the junction unmatched. This CDR3 contains 14 residues. Germline CDR1 SEHNR, CDR2 FQNEAQ (reference sequence). The CDR3, as DNA: TGTGCCAGCAGCTTAGAGGGGGCCGACGCTGAAGCTTTCTTT. It is translated as CASSLEGADAEAFF. The full variable domain, in which reference TRBV7-9 and TRBJ1-1 provide the parts outside the CDR3, is DTGVSQNPRHKITKRGQNVTFRCDPISEHNRLYWYRQTLGQGPEFLTYFQNEAQLEKSRLLSDRFSAERPKGSFSTLEIQRTEQGDSAMYLCASSLEGADAEAFFGQGTRLTVV.